The clone carrying this T cell receptor beta chain was observed many times. V gave up 2 bases and J gave up 0 bases, with 14 bases separating them. The CDR3 totals 17 residues. CDR1 is MNHNY, CDR2 SVGAGI, per germline (reference sequence). The data stem from a study of human T cells and chemical hapten exposure. Sample time point: patch test 1, 2 weeks after DPC sensitization. The treatment denotes: therapeutic diphenylcyclopropenone sensitization with weekly scalp DPC. TCRdb re-derived calls from the RACE reads in MiXCR, one entry per CDR3 protein. The sample lists about 83,000 distinct CDR3 sequences; about 8% were seen once.

The material was whole blood, obtained in connection with sensitization to the hapten diphenylcyclopropenone (DPC). V gene TRBV6-6 combines with J gene TRBJ1-5; D is perhaps TRBD1 (5 bases). The sequence was collected from a woman aged 25 to 45 with alopecia areata. Some clones in this sample may be carry-over from other donors' samples. CDR3 residues: CASSYPLGRDSNQPQHF. The DNA of the CDR3 is TGTGCCAGCAGTTACCCATTGGGACGGGATAGCAATCAGCCCCAGCATTTT.